This TCR beta chain appears in the sequencing data of a study of OX40 agonist ivuxolimab in advanced cancers. General observations from the study: Average numbers of expanded clones were greater in CD8+ T cells than in CD4+.

The repertoire was sequenced with immunoSEQ multiplex PCR; TCRdb's copy has only in-frame clones and lacks some. The sample consists of around 50,000 clones, around nine tenths of them appearing once. Concerning this clone: Its antigen is not known.

The CDR3 length is 16 residues. The J segment lost 3 bases and the V segment lost 3 bases, leaving 8 bases of the junction unmatched. Per germline, CDR1 SGDLS and CDR2 YYNGEE. The source material was CD4+ or CD8+ T cells sorted from blood, sampled in a trial of the OX40 agonist ivuxolimab. V gene TRBV9 combines with J gene TRBJ1-5; 8 bases are a match to TRBD1. The clonotype originates from an adult with an advanced solid tumor such as melanoma, head and neck, liver or kidney cancer. The CDR3 bases are TGTGCCAGCAGCGGGGGAGGGACAGGTGACAATCAGCCCCAGCATTTT. This gives the protein CASSGGGTGDNQPQHF.